Sequencing of this T cell receptor beta chain was carried out in a study of Graves' ophthalmopathy and Graves' hyperthyroidism. V dropped 5 bases and J dropped 3 bases, with 10 bases sitting between them. The CDR3 covers 13 residues. Per the germline V gene, CDR1 is MNHNS and CDR2 is SASEGT. TCR beta CDR3 amplification used RNA transcripts. Investigators did first-round RT-PCR with HTBI primers, then second-round multiplex PCR. TCRdb passed the multiplex PCR reads through MiXCR, listing each CDR3 protein once. This sample has a few hundred thousand distinct CDR3 sequences, with under 25% found just once.

This rearrangement joins TRBV6-1 to TRBJ1-1; maybe TRBD1 (5 bases). The sequencing input was peripheral blood. The source is a woman in her 50s with Graves' ophthalmopathy. CDR3 bases: TGTGCCAGCAGTCCTGGACACCACACTGAAGCTTTCTTT. This sequence encodes CASSPGHHTEAFF.